The T cell receptor beta chain described here comes from a study of shared clonotypes between healthy human individuals. CDR3 size: 13 residues. Germline V gene lookup returns CDR1 SGHTA and CDR2 FQGTGA. Trimming pared 2 bases from V and 0 bases from J, leaving 5 bases between. The repertoire was sequenced with immunoSEQ multiplex PCR; TCRdb's copy has only in-frame clones and lacks some. The repertoire includes hundreds of thousands of clones, 75% to 85% of them detected once, and around 13% sits in the top ten. The chain carries TRBV7-3 and TRBJ2-7, with D unclear. The sequenced sample was PBMCs. This receptor was identified in a woman in her forties in good health. Some clones in this sample may be carry-over from other donors' samples. CDR3 sequence: CASSLVNSYEQYF. CDR3 coding DNA: TGTGCCAGCAGCTTAGTCAACTCCTACGAGCAGTACTTC.